This is a list of T cell receptor beta chains from one sample in a study of identical twins. TCRdb recomputed calls from the 5' RACE reads with MiXCR, one row per CDR3 protein. This sample has 130,000 to 150,000 distinct CDR3 sequences, with roughly 3.3% found just once. Input material: memory T cells sorted from blood. Receptors originate from a man aged 18-30 years in good health. CDR3s include the opening cysteine and the closing phenylalanine or tryptophan. A D gene is named only where the DNA matches it firmly. Not all rows give a size; the values are once, few, many and, for expanded clones, a class.

TRBJ2-3	TRBD2	TRBV6-5	many	CASSYLAGGVADTQYF	TGTGCCAGCAGTTACTTAGCGGGAGGTGTGGCAGATACGCAGTATTTT
TRBJ2-2	NA	TRBV5-6	few	CASSLVGLGTGELFF	TGTGCCAGCAGCTTGGTCGGATTGGGGACCGGGGAGCTGTTTTTT
TRBJ2-7	TRBD1	TRBV7-2	many	CASSLDRDRRYEQYF	TGTGCCAGCAGCTTAGACCGGGACAGGCGCTACGAGCAGTACTTC
TRBJ1-4	NA	TRBV19	NA	CASNPGRNEKLFF	TGTGCCAGTAATCCGGGACGGAATGAAAAACTGTTTTTT
TRBJ1-1	NA	TRBV4-2	many	CASSQEPDSYTEAFF	TGTGCCAGCAGCCAAGAACCCGACAGCTACACTGAAGCTTTCTTT
TRBJ2-2	NA	TRBV12-3/TRBV12-4	many	CASSFQGSTGELFF	TGTGCCAGCAGTTTTCAGGGAAGCACCGGGGAGCTGTTTTTT
TRBJ1-4	NA	TRBV29-1	many	CSGSPGDPNEKLFF	TGCAGCGGAAGCCCAGGGGACCCTAATGAAAAACTGTTTTTT
TRBJ2-1	NA	TRBV12-5	many	CASGPENEQFF	TGTGCTAGTGGTCCGGAGAATGAGCAGTTCTTC
TRBJ2-5	NA	TRBV5-1	many	CASSTASAQETQYF	TGCGCCAGCAGCACGGCTAGCGCCCAAGAGACCCAGTACTTC
TRBJ2-1	NA	TRBV7-6	NA	CASSPDGFGQFF	TGTGCCAGCAGCCCCGATGGATTTGGGCAGTTCTTC
TRBJ2-1	NA	TRBV30	many	CAWRDGRHNEQFF	TGTGCCTGGCGGGACGGCCGGCACAATGAGCAGTTCTTC
TRBJ2-3	TRBD2	TRBV20-1	many	CSAREASGTSYTQYF	TGCAGTGCTAGAGAGGCTAGCGGGACCTCATATACGCAGTATTTT
TRBJ2-2	NA	TRBV7-9	NA	CASSSRTVNTGELFF	TGTGCCAGCAGCTCACGGACAGTGAACACCGGGGAGCTGTTTTTT
TRBJ1-5	NA	TRBV2	many	CASRGANQPQHF	TGTGCCAGCAGGGGTGCGAATCAGCCCCAGCATTTT
TRBJ2-3	NA	TRBV9	NA	CASRGHTDNLGTHKDTQYF	TGTGCCAGCAGGGGACACACCGACAATCTAGGGACACACAAAGATACGCAGTATTTT
TRBJ1-2	TRBD1	TRBV6-1	many	CASRPLLRDSYGYTF	TGTGCCAGCAGACCTTTACTACGGGACAGCTATGGCTACACCTTC
TRBJ1-1	NA	TRBV5-6	few	CASSLGLTGAEAFF	TGTGCCAGCAGCTTGGGTTTGACCGGGGCTGAAGCTTTCTTT
TRBJ1-4	NA	TRBV20-1	many	CSASNTYASEKLFF	TGCAGTGCCTCAAACACCTATGCCTCGGAAAAACTGTTTTTT
TRBJ1-6	NA	TRBV6-5	many	CASSYSTGRGASPLHF	TGTGCCAGCAGTTACTCTACTGGCAGGGGAGCCTCACCCCTCCACTTT
TRBJ2-7	TRBD2	TRBV20-1	many	CSATSGGISYEQYF	TGCAGTGCCACGAGCGGGGGGATCTCCTACGAGCAGTACTTC
TRBJ2-5	NA	TRBV27	many	CASSAGGRGTLETQYF	TGTGCCAGCAGTGCAGGGGGACGGGGGACCCTGGAGACCCAGTACTTC
TRBJ2-1	NA	TRBV20-1	many	CSARDPKVTVEQFF	TGCAGTGCTAGAGATCCAAAGGTAACAGTTGAGCAGTTCTTC
TRBJ2-1	NA	TRBV6-2/TRBV6-3	many	CASSYKGMQFF	TGTGCCAGCAGCTATAAGGGGATGCAGTTCTTC
TRBJ1-2	NA	TRBV2	few	CASLTATNYGYTF	TGTGCCAGCCTCACGGCTACTAACTATGGCTACACCTTC
TRBJ2-2	NA	TRBV5-1	many	CASSPALADTGELFF	TGCGCCAGCTCACCCGCTCTAGCCGACACCGGGGAGCTGTTTTTT
TRBJ2-1	TRBD2	TRBV28	many	CASSRPPTSGTTNEQFF	TGTGCCAGCAGCCGCCCCCCGACTAGCGGGACTACGAATGAGCAGTTCTTC
TRBJ2-1	TRBD2	TRBV5-1	many	CASSRSGSGSNEQFF	TGCGCCAGCAGCCGAAGTGGGAGCGGGAGCAATGAGCAGTTCTTC
TRBJ1-5	NA	TRBV7-2	many	CASSLGWGYTNQPQHF	TGTGCCAGCAGCTTAGGTTGGGGGTACACTAATCAGCCCCAGCATTTT
TRBJ2-7	TRBD1	TRBV2	many	CASSEGTAYEQYF	TGTGCCAGCAGTGAGGGGACAGCCTACGAGCAGTACTTC
TRBJ2-5	NA	TRBV29-1	many	CSVEDAATLAQYF	TGCAGCGTTGAAGATGCAGCCACCTTAGCCCAGTACTTC
TRBJ2-1	TRBD2	TRBV7-2	many	CASSKPGLAGGSGEHFF	TGTGCCAGCAGCAAACCGGGACTAGCGGGAGGGTCAGGGGAGCATTTCTTC
TRBJ1-1	NA	TRBV6-1	many	CASTPPLGQYTEAFF	TGTGCCAGCACCCCCCCTCTCGGACAGTACACTGAAGCTTTCTTT
TRBJ2-2	TRBD2	TRBV20-1	NA	CSAQNQPGLAGGNTNTGELFF	TGCAGTGCCCAAAATCAACCGGGACTAGCGGGAGGAAATACGAACACCGGGGAGCTGTTTTTT
TRBJ2-1	NA	TRBV15	many	CATSRAEGKQFF	TGTGCCACCAGCAGAGCGGAGGGGAAGCAGTTCTTC
TRBJ1-1	NA	TRBV5-1	many	CASSLAQGNTEAFF	TGCGCCAGCAGCTTAGCACAGGGGAACACTGAAGCTTTCTTT
TRBJ1-1	TRBD1	TRBV29-1	many	CSVGGTVNTEAFF	TGCAGCGTCGGTGGGACAGTGAACACTGAAGCTTTCTTT
TRBJ2-3	NA	TRBV20-1	many	CSDRGRGTDTQYF	TGCAGTGATAGGGGGAGAGGCACAGATACGCAGTATTTT
TRBJ1-5	TRBD1	TRBV20-1	many	CSAKGAPGQPQHF	TGCAGTGCGAAGGGGGCGCCGGGTCAGCCCCAGCATTTT
TRBJ2-5	NA	TRBV7-2	few	CASSLGLGSGHAETQYF	TGTGCCAGCAGCTTAGGACTAGGTAGCGGCCACGCGGAGACCCAGTACTTC
TRBJ2-1	NA	TRBV11-1	many	CASSPVGGEIPSYNEQFF	TGTGCCAGCAGCCCCGTAGGGGGGGAGATACCCTCCTACAATGAGCAGTTCTTC
TRBJ1-2	NA	TRBV20-1	many	CSARATGTSYGYTF	TGCAGTGCTAGAGCTACCGGGACAAGCTATGGCTACACCTTC
TRBJ2-7	NA	TRBV3-1	many	CASSQVGGEQYF	TGTGCCAGCAGCCAAGTTGGGGGCGAGCAGTACTTC
TRBJ1-4	NA	TRBV11-2	many	CASSLGQNNEKLFF	TGTGCCAGCAGCTTAGGACAGAACAATGAAAAACTGTTTTTT
TRBJ2-3	TRBD2	TRBV27	many	CASSLLHPSGDTQYF	TGTGCCAGCAGTTTATTACACCCTAGCGGTGATACGCAGTATTTT
TRBJ2-1	TRBD2	TRBV7-2	many	CASSLAKGSGRVVF	TGTGCCAGCAGCTTAGCGAAGGGTAGCGGGAGAGTGGTCTTC
TRBJ1-5	TRBD1	TRBV7-9	many	CASSLGQDLNQPQHF	TGTGCCAGCAGCTTGGGACAGGACCTCAATCAGCCCCAGCATTTT
TRBJ2-3	NA	TRBV20-1	many	CSAASRKFTDTQYF	TGCAGTGCTGCCTCGCGGAAATTCACAGATACGCAGTATTTT
TRBJ2-5	TRBD2	TRBV7-2	many	CASSLGGRAGETQYF	TGTGCCAGCAGCTTAGGCGGGAGGGCCGGAGAGACCCAGTACTTC
TRBJ2-2	NA	TRBV19	NA	CASRDTNTGELFF	TGTGCCAGCCGGGACACTAACACCGGGGAGCTGTTTTTT
TRBJ1-1	TRBD1	TRBV12-3/TRBV12-4	many	CASRLDRGDTEAFF	TGTGCCAGCAGGCTTGACAGGGGAGACACTGAAGCTTTCTTT
TRBJ1-5	NA	TRBV5-6	many	CASSQGPQDAQHF	TGTGCCAGCAGTCAAGGCCCCCAGGATGCCCAGCATTTT
TRBJ1-6	NA	TRBV9	many	CASSVEGTGYNSPLHF	TGTGCCAGCAGCGTAGAGGGGACGGGCTATAATTCACCCCTCCACTTT
TRBJ2-3	NA	TRBV4-2	many	CASSQDTGMADTQYF	TGTGCCAGCAGCCAAGATACAGGGATGGCAGATACGCAGTATTTT
TRBJ2-2	NA	TRBV24-1	many	CATSDLRDSGELFF	TGTGCCACCAGTGATTTGCGGGACTCCGGGGAGCTGTTTTTT